Given below is one T cell receptor beta chain in context. Its binding antigen is unknown. Relative to the germline gene, one junction end is altered; a read error may explain this. The immunoSEQ Assay, which relies on bias-controlled multiplex PCR amplification of genomic DNA, was used to profile TCRbeta CDR3 regions. On the study's bioinformatics: To quantify the absolute abundance of each unique TCRbeta CDR3 region, the sequences were collapsed and filtered. Differential abundance was tested with a binomial (Fisher-equivalent) model and with a beta-binomial model adding time-dependent variance fitted from healthy donors. Clones with fewer than 5 combined templates were excluded, and clones with Benjamini-Hochberg FDR below 0.01 were called differentially abundant. Beta-binomial variance was modeled as a function of total template count across the two samples using the form v = (b*log(k)+a)^2. Held by TCRdb, this immuneACCESS table contains in-frame sequences only and omits some clones. Under half of the omission traces to an unresolved V gene where checked; the cause of the rest is unknown. V and J calls plus clone size are reproduced from that table; the DNA served to infer D and trimming. This sample has fewer than 80,000 clones in its table, and around four fifths of those were observed once. The top ten clones comprise about a fifth of the sample.

The CDR3 goes from the cysteine to the phenylalanine over 13 residues. The DNA shown is the 39-base CDR3, in frame from base 1. During the collection period, no infections or other immune events were recorded for the healthy donors. Healthy-donor blood repertoires served as a training cohort to calibrate time-dependent variance in a beta-binomial model of T-cell clone differential abundance. The training cohort was composed of about 10 healthy donors, 3 female and 7 male. Donor ages ranged from about 29 to 70 years, with an average of about 40 years. Whole blood was collected from each healthy donor at three time points spaced approximately 2 weeks apart and obtained from a commercial supplier. For immunosequencing, genomic DNA was extracted from whole blood that had not been sorted. The data stem from a study of identifying expanded T cells in peripheral blood (dated by TCRdb to between 2019 and 2020). For the wider study: Four technical replicates, made by sequencing separate aliquots from the same pool of genomic DNA, were compared pairwise.

Summary of the overall study and its limitations: Between technical replicates the binomial model flagged about 1.2 differentially abundant clones, whereas over about 2 weeks the binomial model flagged about 16.4 and over roughly 4 weeks roughly 20. Across all healthy-donor time intervals, the beta-binomial model significantly lowered both the number of clones called differentially abundant and the false-positive rate. The authors expected that biological variance in healthy repertoires might rise further over much longer intervals, such as months to years. In all healthy donors, the variance in clone template counts between samples taken roughly two weeks apart rose significantly as total template count increased.

The V and J genes are TRBV5-3 and TRBJ1-2; confidence is insufficient to name the D gene. TRBV5-3 counts as an open reading frame of uncertain function. This receptor was obtained from a person between 18 and 70 years old in good health. Sample: blood. The CDR3 sequence is CASSFDTNYGYTF. In nucleotide form, the sequence is TGTGCCAGCAGCTTTGACACCAACTATGGCTACACCTTC.